One and the same sample provided the 19 T cell receptor beta chains below, sequenced in a study of blood T cell repertoires in COVID-19. TCRdb keeps only in-frame clones here, not all; method: immunoSEQ multiplex PCR. This sample has about 400,000 clones, with about 90% found just once. Sequenced input: PBMCs or T cells enriched from blood (not recorded which). Receptors originate from a woman between 25 and 40 years old who had recovered from COVID-19.

This clone was found many times. V usage is TRBV5-1 and J usage is TRBJ2-5, with 10 positions matching TRBD2. V shed 4 bases and J 2 bases; nucleotides not matched to a gene: 2. The CDR3 runs 14 residues. Germline-derived CDR1 and CDR2 are SGHRS and YFSETQ. The chain's CDR3 is CASSPTSGQETQYF. The CDR3 DNA follows: TGCGCCAGCAGCCCGACTAGCGGGCAAGAGACCCAGTACTTC.

The chain couples TRBV4-2 to TRBJ1-2, with TRBD1 identical over 8 bases. V shed 4 bases and J 4 bases; nucleotides not matched to a gene: 14. The length of the CDR3 is 17 residues. Germline-derived CDR1 and CDR2 are LGHNA and YNFKEQ. CDR3: CASSRGQGPGLSYGYTF. The DNA for the CDR3 is TGTGCCAGCAGCCGCGGACAGGGCCCTGGCCTATCCTATGGCTACACCTTC.

The chain employs TRBV6-6 and TRBJ2-5; TRBD1 aligns across 8 bases. Trimming removed 7 bases from V and 4 bases from J; junction bases left unmatched: 8. CDR1 and CDR2 from the germline V gene are MNHNY and SVGAGI (reference sequence). The CDR3 spans 14 residues. The chain's CDR3 is CASTVGQGGETQYF. CDR3 nucleotides: TGTGCCAGCACCGTAGGACAGGGAGGAGAGACCCAGTACTTC.

J is TRBJ1-2 and V is TRBV15; 10 nucleotides match TRBD1. Per germline, CDR1 LNHNV and CDR2 YYDKDF (reference sequence). Germline trimming cut 6 bases from V and 8 bases from J; bases unmatched to any gene: 9. The CDR3 is 14 residues long. CDR3 bases: TGTGCCACCAGTAAGGACAGGGGGTTGAGGGGCTACACCTTC. Residues: CATSKDRGLRGYTF. Full variable domain (outside the CDR3, taken from reference TRBV15 and TRBJ1-2): DAMVIQNPRYQVTQFGKPVTLSCSQTLNHNVMYWYQQKSSQAPKLLFHYYDKDFNNEADTPDNFQSRRPNTSFCFLDIRSPGLGDTAMYLCATSKDRGLRGYTFGSGTRLTVV.

The V gene is TRBV11-2, the J gene TRBJ2-1, with 11 bases fitting TRBD2. The CDR3 runs to 15 residues. Looked up from germline, CDR1 is SGHAT and CDR2 is FQNNGV. V dropped 1 base and J dropped 7; count of bases not matched to a gene: 3. Written as DNA, the CDR3 is TGTGCCAGCAGCTTAGTAGCGGGAGGGCGAAATGAGCAGTTCTTC. Residues: CASSLVAGGRNEQFF. Full variable domain (missing parts from reference TRBV11-2 and TRBJ2-1): EAGVAQSPRYKIIEKRQSVAFWCNPISGHATLYWYQQILGQGPKLLIQFQNNGVVDDSQLPKDRFSAERLKGVDSTLKIQPAKLEDSAVYLCASSLVAGGRNEQFFGPGTRLTVL.

The genes are TRBV11-2 and TRBJ2-1; 16 bases agree with TRBD2. V lost 4 bases to trimming and J lost 9 bases; unmatched junction nucleotides: 12. Germline CDR1 is SGHAT and CDR2 is FQNNGV. This CDR3 is 18 amino acids long. The CDR3 bases are TGTGCCAGCAGCTATCGGACGCCGGGACTAGCGGGAGGGATTGAGCAGTTCTTC. It yields the protein CASSYRTPGLAGGIEQFF.

The CDR3 nucleotides are TGTGCCACGACAGGGGAATCGGGAACTGAAGCTTTCTTT. Residues: CATTGESGTEAFF. The rearrangement uses TRBV6-5 and TRBJ1-1, with 8 bases that match TRBD1. V lost 10 bases, J lost 5 bases, and 9 bases stayed unmatched. There are 13 residues in the CDR3. The germline CDR1 and CDR2 sequences are MNHEY and SVGAGI.

The chain combines TRBV4-1 with TRBJ1-2, with D tentatively TRBD1 (5 bases). Trimming removed 2 bases at V and 1 base at J, with 11 bases between. This CDR3 contains 15 residues. Germline lookup yields CDR1 MGHRA and CDR2 YSYEKL. The CDR3 reads CASSQSGGFNYGYTF. The DNA for the CDR3 is TGCGCCAGCAGCCAAAGTGGGGGGTTTAACTATGGCTACACCTTC.

This clone was counted once. The V gene is TRBV10-3, the J gene TRBJ1-2, with 8 bases fitting TRBD1. CDR3 length: 13 amino acids. The V segment lost 8 bases and the J segment 4 bases; nucleotides outside the gene matches: 6. The germline gives CDR1 ENHRY, CDR2 SYGVKD. The CDR3 loop is CAIQPDRGYGYTF. CDR3 sequence (DNA): TGTGCCATCCAGCCTGACAGGGGCTATGGCTACACCTTC.

The V and J genes are TRBV28 and TRBJ1-4, with 7 bases identical to TRBD1. The CDR3 spans 15 residues. Per the germline V gene, CDR1 is MDHEN and CDR2 is SYDVKM. V lost 5 bases, J lost 1 base, and 4 bases stayed unmatched. CDR3 nucleotides: TGTGCCAGCAGTGTTAACAGGGGAACTAATGAAAAACTGTTTTTT. Translation gives CASSVNRGTNEKLFF.

The chain employs TRBV12-5 and TRBJ2-4; tentatively, D is TRBD1 (6 bases). The CDR3 is 17 amino acids. Germline CDR1 is LGHNT and CDR2 is FRNRAP. V shed 3 bases and J shed 0 bases, with 15 bases lying between them. The CDR3 is CASGFSFIRGAKNIQYF. The CDR3 DNA reads TGTGCTAGTGGTTTCTCCTTCATCAGGGGAGCCAAAAACATTCAGTACTTC.

The genes are TRBV27 and TRBJ1-5; weak D call: TRBD1 (6 bases). The germline gives CDR1 MNHEY, CDR2 SMNVEV (reference sequence). V was trimmed by 2 bases and J by 4 bases, leaving 15 bases between them. CDR3 length: 16 residues. Written as DNA, the CDR3 is TGTGCCAGCAGTTTAGTAGGTCAGGGGCTAAATCAGCCCCAGCATTTT. Translated: CASSLVGQGLNQPQHF.

In the case of this clone: Other DNA sequences in the sample encode the same CDR3. The chain couples TRBV9 to TRBJ2-7; D is possibly TRBD2 (6 bases). CDR1 is SGDLS and CDR2 is YYNGEE in the germline V gene. The CDR3 sequence is 14 residues long. Between the trimmed V and J ends, which lost 4 bases and 0 bases, there was a span of 11 bases. CDR3 residues: CASSPRDSSYEQYF. The CDR3 DNA reads as TGTGCCAGCAGCCCTCGGGACTCCTCCTACGAGCAGTACTTC.

This chain links TRBV19 with TRBJ1-2; D is perhaps TRBD1 (5 bases). Trimming removed 0 bases from V and 4 bases from J, with 9 bases in between. Germline loops: CDR1 LNHDA, CDR2 SQIVND (reference sequence). This CDR3 region has 14 residues. CDR3 in DNA: TGTGCCAGTAGTATAGACAGGGTTGGCTATGGCTACACCTTC. This codes for CASSIDRVGYGYTF.

This chain uses TRBV5-1 with TRBJ1-1, with TRBD1 identical over 8 bases. Looked up from germline, CDR1 is SGHRS and CDR2 is YFSETQ. The CDR3 spans 15 residues. The V gene end was trimmed by 5 bases and the J gene end by 1 base; junction bases not matched to a gene: 7. CDR3 in amino acids: CASRPQGAGNTEAFF. CDR3 DNA sequence: TGCGCCAGCAGGCCTCAGGGGGCAGGGAACACTGAAGCTTTCTTT.

This sequence joins TRBV19 and TRBJ1-2; a weak D match, TRBD1 (6 bases). Germline V gene data show CDR1 as LNHDA and CDR2 as SQIVND (reference sequence). The CDR3 covers 14 residues. The V end was cut by 4 bases, the J end by 4 bases, with 13 bases between. CDR3 nucleotide sequence: TGTGCCAGTAGTAGGTTGAGGACAGTCTATGGCTACACCTTC. Its protein product is CASSRLRTVYGYTF.

This rearrangement joins TRBV7-2 to TRBJ1-6; 8 nucleotides line up with TRBD1. The V segment lost 4 bases and the J segment 3 bases; nucleotides outside the gene matches: 11. Germline V gene sequence: CDR1 SGHTA, CDR2 FQGNSA. The CDR3 is 18 amino acids. For the CDR3, the DNA is TGTGCCAGCAGCTCCTGGGACAGGACAAAATACTATAATTCACCCCTCCACTTT. Protein sequence: CASSSWDRTKYYNSPLHF. Using reference TRBV7-2 and TRBJ1-6 for the parts outside the CDR3, the full variable domain is GAGVSQSPSNKVTEKGKDVELRCDPISGHTALYWYRQSLGQGLEFLIYFQGNSAPDKSGLPSDRFSAERTGGSVSTLTIQRTQQEDSAVYLCASSSWDRTKYYNSPLHFGNGTRLTVT.

The gene calls are TRBV5-6 and TRBJ2-5; 10 bases agree with TRBD2. CDR1 is SGHDT, CDR2 YYEEEE, per germline. Trimming cost V 0 bases and J 2 bases; bases outside gene matches: 1. The CDR3 covers 15 residues. CDR3 residues: CASSLVAGGQETQYF. CDR3 bases: TGTGCCAGCAGCTTGGTAGCGGGGGGACAAGAGACCCAGTACTTC.

This clone occurred once. The chain joins TRBV5-1 to TRBJ2-7, with a possible D match to TRBD1 (6 bases). The germline V and J ends were trimmed by 4 bases and 5 bases, with 16 bases remaining between them. The V gene's germline CDR1 is SGHRS and CDR2 YFSETQ. This CDR3 has 14 amino acids. CDR3: CASSPYRDTDEQYF. For the CDR3, the DNA is TGCGCCAGCAGCCCTTACAGGGATACCGACGAGCAGTACTTC.